This T cell receptor beta chain stems from a study of T cell changes during pregnancy in multiple sclerosis. The protocol was immunoSEQ multiplex PCR, while the TCRdb copy is restricted to in-frame clones and leaves out a portion. Seen here are about 11,000 clones, roughly 94% observed once, and the top ten hold 0.29%. The CDR3 runs 15 residues. V was clipped by 2 bases and J by 5 bases; unmatched bases: 5. CDR1 and CDR2 from the germline V gene are SGHRS and YFSETQ. The clonotype comes from a female donor with multiple sclerosis, enrolled in a pregnancy study. V gene TRBV5-1 combines with J gene TRBJ1-1; 11 positions agree with TRBD1. The sample in question was CD4+ T cells from peripheral blood mononuclear cells, obtained before pregnancy. The CDR3 sequence: CASSLGQGAWTEAFF. CDR3 nucleotide sequence: TGCGCCAGCAGCTTAGGACAGGGGGCATGGACTGAAGCTTTCTTT.